This is a list of T cell receptor beta chains from one sample in a study of blood T cell repertoires in COVID-19. The data were produced by immunoSEQ multiplex PCR, yet TCRdb's version contains in-frame clones alone and is incomplete. The sample consists of about 200,000 clones, approximately 84% of them appearing once. The sequencing input was peripheral blood. The receptors originated from a human donor with acute or convalescent COVID-19. The donor label of this sample is uncertain. Both conserved end residues are part of each CDR3. A D gene is named only where the DNA matches it firmly. Expanded clones are given a class, and other clones once, few, many or no size at all.

D,J,size,V,DNA,CDR3
-,TRBJ2-2,-,TRBV7-6,TGTGCCAGCAGCTTACGACAGAACACCGGGGAGCTGTTTTTT,CASSLRQNTGELFF
-,TRBJ2-2,once,TRBV6-1,TGTGCCAGCAGTGAAGTCCATCATGTTAACACCGGGGAGCTGTTTTTT,CASSEVHHVNTGELFF
-,TRBJ2-4,-,TRBV5-4,TGTGCCAGCAGCTTGGAGTTAGTAAACATTCAGTACTTC,CASSLELVNIQYF
TRBD1,TRBJ1-5,-,TRBV15,TGTGCCACCAGCAGAGCTACGATTGGGACAGGGCGCAATCAGCCCCAGCATTTT,CATSRATIGTGRNQPQHF
TRBD2,TRBJ2-7,-,TRBV4-2,TGTGCCAGCAGCCAAGTTCCGGGACTAGCGGGAGGGGGCAACGAGCAGTACTTC,CASSQVPGLAGGGNEQYF
TRBD2,TRBJ2-3,many,TRBV5-4,TGTGCCAGCAGCACCTTACTAGCGCGCCGGACAGATACGCAGTATTTT,CASSTLLARRTDTQYF
TRBD1,TRBJ2-7,-,TRBV5-4,TGTGCCAGCAGCGTTGGACAGGGTCAACGGGAGCAGTACTTC,CASSVGQGQREQYF
-,TRBJ2-3,-,TRBV25-1,TGTGCCAGCAGTGAATGGAGCGGACCTTCCTCCGATACGCAGTATTTT,CASSEWSGPSSDTQYF
-,TRBJ2-3,-,TRBV6-5,TGTGCCAGCAGTTACTTTCTAACAGATACGCAGTATTTT,CASSYFLTDTQYF
TRBD2,TRBJ2-7,few,TRBV7-8,TGTGCCAGCAGCTTCCAGACTAGCGGGAGCTACGAGCAGTACTTC,CASSFQTSGSYEQYF
TRBD1,TRBJ1-5,-,TRBV18,TGTGCCAGCTCAGACAGGGTGGATCAGCCCCAGCATTTT,CASSDRVDQPQHF
-,TRBJ2-1,-,TRBV7-2,TGTGCCAGCAGGCCGTGGGGGCAGGGGTCCTACAATGAGCAGTTCTTC,CASRPWGQGSYNEQFF
-,TRBJ1-5,-,TRBV28,TGTGCCAGCAGTCAGGGTGGCAATCAGCCCCAGCATTTT,CASSQGGNQPQHF
TRBD2,TRBJ2-1,many,TRBV5-1,TGCGCCAGCAGCTTGACGGGACTAGCCGTCAATGAGCAGTTCTTC,CASSLTGLAVNEQFF
-,TRBJ1-5,-,TRBV10-3,TGTGCCATCAGTGAGTCGAGGCTCAATCAGCCCCAGCATTTT,CAISESRLNQPQHF
TRBD1,TRBJ1-2,-,TRBV7-2,TGTGCCAGCAGCCCCGGGACAGGGCAGGGCTACACCTTC,CASSPGTGQGYTF
TRBD1,TRBJ2-7,-,TRBV7-9,TGTGCCAGCAGCCCCGGGACAGGGGGCTACGAGCAGTACTTC,CASSPGTGGYEQYF
-,TRBJ1-4,-,TRBV7-9,TGTGCCAGCAGCTTAGTTGGGGCAGGGGAAAAACTGTTTTTT,CASSLVGAGEKLFF
TRBD1,TRBJ2-7,-,TRBV5-5,TGTGCCAGCAGCTTGGATGGGACAGGGGTTACCTCCGAGCAGTACTTC,CASSLDGTGVTSEQYF
-,TRBJ1-1,few,TRBV20-1,TGCAGTGCTACCCGGGAGGCGGAAGCTTTCTTT,CSATREAEAFF
-,TRBJ1-5,-,TRBV18,TGTGCCAGCTCACCACCGGGGGGTTCTCAGCCCCAGCATTTT,CASSPPGGSQPQHF
TRBD2,TRBJ2-3,-,TRBV3-1/TRBV3-2,TGTGCCAGCAGCCTCAGGACTAGCGGGAGGACAGATACGCAGTATTTT,CASSLRTSGRTDTQYF
TRBD2,TRBJ2-2,-,TRBV7-9,TGTGCCAGCAGCCCCACTAGCGAATGGAACACCGGGGAGCTGTTTTTT,CASSPTSEWNTGELFF
-,TRBJ1-4,-,TRBV11-2,TGTGCCAGCACCTTCTCCGGTTCTAATGAAAAACTGTTTTTT,CASTFSGSNEKLFF
TRBD2,TRBJ2-7,-,TRBV5-1,TGCGCCAGCAGACTGGGACTAGCGGCCTACGAGCAGTACTTC,CASRLGLAAYEQYF
TRBD1,TRBJ2-5,few,TRBV5-8,TGTGCCAGCAGCTTGGGACAGGGCGACTACCAAGAGACCCAGTACTTC,CASSLGQGDYQETQYF
-,TRBJ2-7,few,TRBV27,TGTGCCAGCAGCAGATCGGGACAAGAGCCCTACGAGCAGTACTTC,CASSRSGQEPYEQYF
-,TRBJ2-7,-,TRBV30,TGTGCCTGGAGTGTACAGGCCTACGAGCAGTACTTC,CAWSVQAYEQYF
TRBD1,TRBJ1-2,-,TRBV28,TGTGCCAGCAGTCGACAGGGGGCAAGTTGGGAAGTCTATGGCTACACCTTC,CASSRQGASWEVYGYTF
-,TRBJ1-1,-,TRBV18,TGTGCCAGCTCACCTTATGAGCTTATGAACACTGAAGCTTTCTTT,CASSPYELMNTEAFF
TRBD2,TRBJ2-7,-,TRBV5-1,TGCGCCAGCAGCCCGGGAGGCGCCTACGAGCAGTACTTC,CASSPGGAYEQYF
TRBD1,TRBJ1-3,once,TRBV6-5,TGTGCCAGCAGCCCCGGGACAGTTGGAAACACCATATATTTT,CASSPGTVGNTIYF
-,TRBJ1-2,-,TRBV29-1,TGCAGCGTTGAAGATGGAACGGAGAGGATTGGTGGCTACACCTTC,CSVEDGTERIGGYTF
-,TRBJ2-3,-,TRBV15,TGTGCCACCAGCAGAGATTTCGGAGATACGCAGTATTTT,CATSRDFGDTQYF
TRBD1,TRBJ1-3,once,TRBV18,TGTGCCAGCTCACCGAATAGGGGGCATGGAAACACCATATATTTT,CASSPNRGHGNTIYF
TRBD2,TRBJ2-3,-,TRBV27,TGTGCCAGCAGTTTTTCTAGCGGGAGGGCCAAACTGACAGATACGCAGTATTTT,CASSFSSGRAKLTDTQYF
-,TRBJ2-6,-,TRBV11-2,TGTGCCAGCAGCCAAAGCCCGGCTGGGGCCAACGTCCTGACTTTC,CASSQSPAGANVLTF
TRBD2,TRBJ2-7,-,TRBV3-1/TRBV3-2,TGTGCCAGCAGCCAACGGGGGGGTAACGAGCAGTACTTC,CASSQRGGNEQYF
-,TRBJ1-1,-,TRBV19,TGTGCCAGTAGCTACATCGCCTCGGGGGGAGGTACTGAAGCTTTCTTT,CASSYIASGGGTEAFF
-,TRBJ2-7,-,TRBV5-1,TGCGCCAGCAGCTTGAGTGAGGGGGGGTTCTACGAGCAGTACTTC,CASSLSEGGFYEQYF
TRBD1,TRBJ2-7,-,TRBV19,TGTGCCAGTACCCCCTCCGGACAGGGGGCCTACGAGCAGTACTTC,CASTPSGQGAYEQYF
-,TRBJ2-1,-,TRBV30,TGTGCCTGGAGCTCTACGCGGGGCGGAGAGCAGTTCTTC,CAWSSTRGGEQFF
TRBD1,TRBJ2-7,-,TRBV28,TGTGCCAGCAGTTTATGGGGAAGGGGACAGGGAAACTCCTACGAGCAGTACTTC,CASSLWGRGQGNSYEQYF
TRBD2,TRBJ2-1,-,TRBV6-5,TGTGCCAGCAGGATACTAGCGGGATATGAGCAGTTCTTC,CASRILAGYEQFF
-,TRBJ1-5,-,TRBV28,TGTGCCAGCAGTTTTGGAGGCCCTAAGCCCCAGCATTTT,CASSFGGPKPQHF
TRBD1,TRBJ1-2,-,TRBV6-5,TGTGCCAGCAGCCCCCGAAATTCCGACAGGGCTGGCTACACCTTC,CASSPRNSDRAGYTF